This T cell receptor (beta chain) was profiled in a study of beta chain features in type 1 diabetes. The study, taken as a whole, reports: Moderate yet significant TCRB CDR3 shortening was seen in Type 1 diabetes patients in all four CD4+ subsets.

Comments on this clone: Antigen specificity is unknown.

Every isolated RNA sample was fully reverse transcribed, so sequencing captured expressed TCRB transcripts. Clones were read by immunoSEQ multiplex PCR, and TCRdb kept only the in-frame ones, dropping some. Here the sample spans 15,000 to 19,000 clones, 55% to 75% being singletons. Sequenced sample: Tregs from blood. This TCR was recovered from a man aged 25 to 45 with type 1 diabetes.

CDR3 region: CASSGTGGGEQYF. The CDR3 DNA follows: TGTGCCAGCAGCGGGACAGGGGGGGGCGAGCAGTACTTC. V gene TRBV9 combines with J gene TRBJ2-7, with 10 bases that match TRBD1. CDR1 and CDR2 (germline): SGDLS, YYNGEE. V was pared by 3 bases and J by 6 bases, with 3 bases of the junction left unmatched. The CDR3 length is 13 residues.